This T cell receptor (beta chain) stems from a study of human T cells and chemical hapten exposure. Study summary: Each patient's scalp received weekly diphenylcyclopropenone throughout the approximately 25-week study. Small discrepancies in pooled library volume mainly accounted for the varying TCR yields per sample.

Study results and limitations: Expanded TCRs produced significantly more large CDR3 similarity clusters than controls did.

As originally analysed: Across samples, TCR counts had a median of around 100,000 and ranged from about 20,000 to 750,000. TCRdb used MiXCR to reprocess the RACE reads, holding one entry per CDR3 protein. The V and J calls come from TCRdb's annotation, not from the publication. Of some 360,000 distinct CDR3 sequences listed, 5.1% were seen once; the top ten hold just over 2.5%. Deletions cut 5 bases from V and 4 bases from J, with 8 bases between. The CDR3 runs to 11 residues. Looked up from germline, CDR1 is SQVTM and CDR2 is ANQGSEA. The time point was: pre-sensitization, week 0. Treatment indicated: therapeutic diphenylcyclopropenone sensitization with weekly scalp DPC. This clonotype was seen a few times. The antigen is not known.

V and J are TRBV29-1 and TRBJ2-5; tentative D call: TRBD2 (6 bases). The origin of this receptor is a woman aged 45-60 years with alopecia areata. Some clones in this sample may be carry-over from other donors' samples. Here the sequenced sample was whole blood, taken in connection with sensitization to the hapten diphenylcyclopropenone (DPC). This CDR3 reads CSVTGVETQYF. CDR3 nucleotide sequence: TGCAGCGTTACGGGGGTAGAGACCCAGTACTTC.